The 2 T cell receptor beta chains given below trace back to one sample, sequenced in a study of blood T cell repertoires in COVID-19 (dated by TCRdb to the early 2020s). The receptor library was made with the immunoSEQ multiplex PCR assay. Here the immuneACCESS table is served through TCRdb, limited to in-frame sequences with V and J called. Missing clones are a known gap in these copies; in checked studies unresolved V genes cover under half, and the rest lacks a known reason. This sample has roughly 340,000 clones in its table, and around 90% of those were observed once. The top ten clonotypes cover around 3% of the sample. Sample: peripheral blood. Every receptor here comes from a woman aged 25 to 39 with COVID-19, enrolled during active disease.

V is TRBV7-2 and J is TRBJ2-5; tentatively, D is TRBD2 (6 bases). V was cut by 4 bases and J by 4 bases, with 10 bases left in between. CDR3 length equals 13 residues. Per germline, CDR1 SGHTA and CDR2 FQGNSA. This CDR3 is CASSSLSGETQYF. The CDR3 coding sequence is TGTGCCAGCAGCTCCCTTAGCGGAGAGACCCAGTACTTC.

This clone showed up just a few times. This chain connects TRBV9 to TRBJ2-3; 8 positions agree with TRBD2. With 0 bases clipped from V and 2 bases from J, the junction kept 2 bases outside the gene matches. This CDR3 has 15 residues. CDR1 is SGDLS and CDR2 is YYNGEE in the germline V gene. Here the CDR3 DNA reads TGTGCCAGCAGCGTAGACGGGGGGGCCACAGATACGCAGTATTTT. Residues: CASSVDGGATDTQYF.